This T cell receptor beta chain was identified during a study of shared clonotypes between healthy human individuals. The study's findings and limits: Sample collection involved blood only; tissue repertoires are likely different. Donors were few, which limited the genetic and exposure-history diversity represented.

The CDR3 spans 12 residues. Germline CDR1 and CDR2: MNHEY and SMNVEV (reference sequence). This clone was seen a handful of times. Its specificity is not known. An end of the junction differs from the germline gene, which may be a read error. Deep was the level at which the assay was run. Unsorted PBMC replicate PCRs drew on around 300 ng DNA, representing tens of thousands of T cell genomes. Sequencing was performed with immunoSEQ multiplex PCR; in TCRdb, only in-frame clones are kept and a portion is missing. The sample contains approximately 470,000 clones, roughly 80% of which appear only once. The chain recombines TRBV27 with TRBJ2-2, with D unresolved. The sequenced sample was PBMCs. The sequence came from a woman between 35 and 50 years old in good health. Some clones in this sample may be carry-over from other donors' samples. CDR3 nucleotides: TGTGCCAGCAGTTCGAAAACCGGGGAGCTGTTTTTT. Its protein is CASSSKTGELFF.